Listed here are 13 T cell receptor beta chains from one sample, sequenced in a study of CD8 T cells in Susac syndrome. Reverse transcription of about 0.45 to 1 ug RNA used random hexamers. TCRdb reprocessed the immunoSEQ multiplex PCR reads with MiXCR, giving one entry per CDR3 protein. The sample includes 200,000 to 250,000 distinct CDR3 sequences, around nine tenths seen only once; the top ten take over 0.1%. The specimen sequenced was CD8+ T cells from PBMCs. These TCRs come from a human donor with multiple sclerosis.

This chain connects TRBV3-1 to TRBJ1-6; D not certain. This CDR3 comprises 16 residues. The germline CDR1 and CDR2 sequences are LGHDT and YNNKEL (reference sequence). Trimming removed 4 bases from V and 7 bases from J, with 17 bases in between. The CDR3, as DNA: TGTGCCAGCAGCCCACAATCTTATGGTTGGAATTCACCCCTCCACTTT. As protein: CASSPQSYGWNSPLHF.

In its sample, this clonotype was seen once. The gene calls are TRBV10-3 and TRBJ1-1; the D is unclear. From germline, CDR1 is ENHRY and CDR2 SYGVKD. Trimming removed 2 bases from V and 4 bases from J, with 20 bases in between. The CDR3 has 17 amino acids. Here the CDR3 DNA reads TGTGCCATCAGTGAGCGACGGGAGGGCAGACGGGGCACTGAAGCTTTCTTT. As protein: CAISERREGRRGTEAFF.

The V call is TRBV27, the J call TRBJ1-1; 7 bases map to TRBD1. Germline V gene sequence: CDR1 MNHEY, CDR2 SMNVEV (reference sequence). The CDR3 is 14 residues long. V was clipped by 7 bases and J by 4 bases; unmatched bases: 9. Written as DNA, the CDR3 is TGTGCCAGCACTCAGCAGGGGGTAGGCACTGAAGCTTTCTTT. Its translation: CASTQQGVGTEAFF.

The chain uses TRBV4-2 and TRBJ2-1, with 11 bases fitting TRBD2. CDR1 LGHNA and CDR2 YNFKEQ come from the germline V gene. V lost 2 bases and J lost 4; bases outside the gene matches: 4. This CDR3 contains 16 residues. In DNA, the CDR3 is TGTGCCAGCAGCCAAACCTGGACTAGCGGGTACAATGAGCAGTTCTTC. It specifies CASSQTWTSGYNEQFF.

This rearrangement joins TRBV20-1 to TRBJ2-1; D may match TRBD1 or TRBD2 (5 bases each). CDR3 size: 13 residues. Germline CDR1 and CDR2: DFQATT and SNEGSKA (reference sequence). The V end lost 3 bases, the J end lost 6 bases, and 12 bases lay between the germline ends. The DNA for the CDR3 is TGCAGTGCTAGGGGGGTGGGTCTCAATGAGCAGTTCTTC. It specifies CSARGVGLNEQFF.

CDR3 in amino acids: CASSPEGPSGGQETQYF. DNA of the CDR3: TGTGCCAGCAGCCCCGAGGGACCTAGCGGGGGACAAGAGACCCAGTACTTC. The chain has TRBV9 and TRBJ2-5, with TRBD2 matching over 10 bases. With V trimmed by 4 bases and J by 2 bases, 11 bases remained unmatched. This CDR3 comprises 17 residues. Germline V CDR1 and CDR2: SGDLS, YYNGEE.

The chain combines TRBV27 with TRBJ2-5, with 10 bases matching TRBD2. The trim removed 0 bases at V and 7 bases at J, leaving 5 bases unmatched. The CDR3 runs 15 residues. CDR1 is MNHEY, CDR2 SMNVEV, per germline (reference sequence). The CDR3 DNA reads TGTGCCAGCAGTTTATCTAGCGGGGGGTCCGGGACCCAGTACTTC. It encodes CASSLSSGGSGTQYF.

Here the CDR3 DNA reads TGTGCCAGCAGCCCCCCACCGAACAGGGGGCCTCCTCCCTACGAGCAGTACTTC. It is translated as CASSPPPNRGPPPYEQYF. The chain couples TRBV2 to TRBJ2-7; 9 nucleotides agree with TRBD1. After removal of 6 bases from V and 2 bases from J, the junction contained 17 bases not matched to a gene. Germline CDR1 and CDR2: SNHLY and FYNNEI. This CDR3 contains 18 residues.

V usage is TRBV10-3 and J usage is TRBJ2-5; 12 nucleotides line up with TRBD1. The CDR3 loop spans 20 amino acids. CDR1 is ENHRY and CDR2 is SYGVKD in the germline V gene. V dropped 3 bases and J dropped 2; count of bases not matched to a gene: 16. This chain's CDR3 is CAISDVAGQGARTQQETQYF. The CDR3 bases are TGTGCCATCAGTGATGTCGCGGGACAGGGGGCGAGGACCCAACAAGAGACCCAGTACTTC.

The V and J genes are TRBV9 and TRBJ2-1; D is undetermined. V lost 7 bases and J lost 0, with 17 bases in between. The CDR3 length is 16 residues. From germline, CDR1 is SGDLS and CDR2 YYNGEE. CDR3: CASGRSSSSSYNEQFF. As DNA, the CDR3 is TGTGCCAGCGGTCGGTCGAGCTCCAGCTCCTACAATGAGCAGTTCTTC.

CDR3 in DNA: TGTGCCAGCAGCCCGTCTTTCGCAGGAGTTAACACTGAAGCTTTCTTT. It codes for CASSPSFAGVNTEAFF. The chain recombines TRBV13 with TRBJ1-1; D is uncertain. Germline CDR1 PRHDT, CDR2 FYEKMQ (reference sequence). This CDR3 has 16 residues. Trimming took 5 bases from V and 2 from J, leaving 18 bases between them.

The chain recombines TRBV18 with TRBJ1-5; no definite D call. The CDR3 totals 13 residues. Trimming pared 0 bases from V and 6 bases from J, leaving 6 bases between. Germline-derived CDR1 and CDR2 are KGHSH and LQKENI. The CDR3 region is CASSPPPGQPQHF. CDR3 nucleotide sequence: TGTGCCAGCTCACCACCTCCCGGTCAGCCCCAGCATTTT.

The V and J genes are TRBV6-5 and TRBJ1-2; D gene uncertain. This CDR3 region has 13 residues. V was shortened by 0 bases and J by 5 bases, with 7 bases between the two germline ends. Germline V CDR1 and CDR2: MNHEY, SVGAGI. The CDR3 is CASSYSSRYGYTF. In DNA, the CDR3 is TGTGCCAGCAGTTACTCGAGTCGGTATGGCTACACCTTC.